A selection of T cell receptor beta chains follows, all from one sample in a study of cytotoxic CD8 clonotypes in ibrutinib-treated CLL. The method was immunoSEQ multiplex PCR; TCRdb's version includes in-frame clones alone and lacks a portion of them. The sample lists about 35,000 clones, 70% to 80% occurring once. Sequenced material: PBMCs, taken at disease progression, from a patient treated with ibrutinib. The receptors stem from a human donor with chronic lymphocytic leukemia. Both conserved end residues are part of each CDR3. D genes are given only for firm matches. Clone size is given for some rows only: seen once, a few or many times, or a class if the clone is expanded.

v_gene	d_gene	j_gene	abundance	CDR3nt	CDR3aa
TRBV10-3	NA	TRBJ2-5	NA	TGTGCCATCATGGGGCAGGGTGGGCAGACCCAGTACTTC	CAIMGQGGQTQYF
TRBV10-3	NA	TRBJ1-5	NA	TGTGCCATCAGTGAGTCACGGGGTAGGGAGCCCCAGCATTTT	CAISESRGREPQHF
TRBV2	NA	TRBJ1-3	NA	TGTGCCAGCAGGGACACAAGCTCTGGAAACACCATATATTTT	CASRDTSSGNTIYF
TRBV5-1	NA	TRBJ2-3	NA	TGCGCCAGCAGCTTGGATTCGGGCTACGACACAGATACGCAGTATTTT	CASSLDSGYDTDTQYF
TRBV6-5	NA	TRBJ2-5	NA	TGTGCCAGCAGTTCCCGCCTATTGGGCCAAGAGACCCAGTACTTC	CASSSRLLGQETQYF
TRBV19	NA	TRBJ2-2	NA	TGTGCCAGTAGCAGACAGGCTTCGGGTCCCGAGCTGTTTTTT	CASSRQASGPELFF
TRBV6-4	NA	TRBJ1-2	NA	TGTGCCAGCAGTGACTCGGGGACTCCCTATGGCTACACCTTC	CASSDSGTPYGYTF
TRBV19	TRBD2	TRBJ2-2	NA	TGTGCCAGTAGCCTAGGACTAGCGGGGAACACCGGGGAGCTGTTTTTT	CASSLGLAGNTGELFF
TRBV19	NA	TRBJ1-3	NA	TGTGCCAGTAGCCGGGGACGAAGCTCTGGAAACACCATATATTTT	CASSRGRSSGNTIYF
TRBV27	TRBD2	TRBJ2-1	NA	TGTGCCAGCAGTTTAACTTGGCTAGCGGGGAATGAGCAGTTCTTC	CASSLTWLAGNEQFF
TRBV4-2	NA	TRBJ1-6	NA	TGTGCCAGCAGCCAAGATGACCGCGGGAATTCACCCCTCCACTTT	CASSQDDRGNSPLHF
TRBV6-1	TRBD1	TRBJ2-7	NA	TGTGCCAGCAGCGCCGTGGGGACAGGGACCTACGAGCAGTACTTC	CASSAVGTGTYEQYF
TRBV19	TRBD1	TRBJ2-2	NA	TGTGCCAGTAGGTTCGACAGGGGCGTCTGGGAGCTGTTTTTT	CASRFDRGVWELFF
TRBV6-5	NA	TRBJ2-1	NA	TGTGCCAGCAGTTCGGGACTGAGTGAGCAGTTCTTC	CASSSGLSEQFF
TRBV5-4	NA	TRBJ1-6	NA	TGTGCCAGCAGCTTCCGGGGGCCGAACTATAATTCACCCCTCCACTTT	CASSFRGPNYNSPLHF
TRBV6-6	NA	TRBJ2-3	NA	TGTGCCAGCAGTAAGGACGCGATGGCAGATACGCAGTATTTT	CASSKDAMADTQYF
TRBV7-6	NA	TRBJ2-3	NA	TGTGCCAGCCAGACGGGATCCACAGATACGCAGTATTTT	CASQTGSTDTQYF
TRBV10-2	NA	TRBJ1-1	few	TGCGCCAGCAGCTCCGGGACGGTATTGAACACTGAAGCTTTCTTT	CASSSGTVLNTEAFF
TRBV5-1	TRBD1	TRBJ2-1	NA	TGCGCCAGCAGCTTGGCCGGGACAGGAGGAAATGAGCAGTTCTTC	CASSLAGTGGNEQFF
TRBV29-1	NA	TRBJ2-5	NA	TGCAGCGTGTCGACAGGCCCAGAGACCCAGTACTTC	CSVSTGPETQYF
TRBV11-2	NA	TRBJ2-5	NA	TGTGCCTGCGCAGGGCCCGGGGTGAAGACCCAGTACTTC	CACAGPGVKTQYF
TRBV11-2	NA	TRBJ2-5	few	TGTGCCAGCAGCCGAAGGGCCCAGGGTATCTGGCAAGAGACCCAGTACTTC	CASSRRAQGIWQETQYF
TRBV14	NA	TRBJ2-2	few	TGTGCCAGCAGCCAAGTGTCGGGGTTCGGGGAGCTGTTTTTT	CASSQVSGFGELFF
TRBV29-1	NA	TRBJ2-2	medium-sized	TGCAGCGCACGTGGGGGCACCGGGGAGCTGTTTTTT	CSARGGTGELFF
TRBV6-7	TRBD2	TRBJ2-3	NA	TGTGCCAGCAGTTTCCAGACTAGCGGGGGCACAGATACGCAGTATTTT	CASSFQTSGGTDTQYF
TRBV29-1	NA	TRBJ2-3	NA	TGCAGCGTCGGTTCGGGTTTGCCGGATACGCAGTATTTT	CSVGSGLPDTQYF
TRBV7-9	TRBD1	TRBJ2-5	NA	TGTGCCAGCACCATAGGGGGACAGGGGCAGACCCAGTACTTC	CASTIGGQGQTQYF
TRBV13	NA	TRBJ1-2	few	TGTGCCAGCAGCCAGGGTTACCACTATGGCTACACCTTC	CASSQGYHYGYTF
TRBV11-2	NA	TRBJ1-2	NA	TGTGCCAGCAGCTCAACAGGGAAAGATGGCTACACCTTC	CASSSTGKDGYTF
TRBV6-6	TRBD2	TRBJ2-1	NA	TGTGCCAGCAGTGTTAGCGGGGGGGTGTACAATGAGCAGTTCTTC	CASSVSGGVYNEQFF